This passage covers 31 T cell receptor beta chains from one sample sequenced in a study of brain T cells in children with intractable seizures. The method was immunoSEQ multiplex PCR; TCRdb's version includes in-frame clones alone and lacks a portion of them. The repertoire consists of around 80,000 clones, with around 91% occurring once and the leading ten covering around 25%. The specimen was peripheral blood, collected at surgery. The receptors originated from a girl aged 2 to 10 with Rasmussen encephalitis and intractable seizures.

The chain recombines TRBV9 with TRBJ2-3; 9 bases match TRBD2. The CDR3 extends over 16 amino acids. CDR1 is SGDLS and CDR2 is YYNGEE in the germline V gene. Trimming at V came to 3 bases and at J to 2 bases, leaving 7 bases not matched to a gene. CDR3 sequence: CASSALAGRDTDTQYF. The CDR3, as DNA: TGTGCCAGCAGCGCTCTAGCGGGGAGAGACACAGATACGCAGTATTTT.

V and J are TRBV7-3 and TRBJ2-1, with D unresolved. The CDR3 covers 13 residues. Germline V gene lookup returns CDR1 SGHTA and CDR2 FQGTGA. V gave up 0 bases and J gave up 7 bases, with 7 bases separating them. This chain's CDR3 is CASSLTRENEQFF. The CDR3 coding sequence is TGTGCCAGCAGCTTAACTCGTGAGAATGAGCAGTTCTTC. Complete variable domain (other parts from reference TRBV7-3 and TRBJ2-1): GAGVSQTPSNKVTEKGKYVELRCDPISGHTALYWYRQSLGQGPEFLIYFQGTGAADDSGLPNDRFFAVRPEGSVSTLKIQRTERGDSAVYLCASSLTRENEQFFGPGTRLTVL.

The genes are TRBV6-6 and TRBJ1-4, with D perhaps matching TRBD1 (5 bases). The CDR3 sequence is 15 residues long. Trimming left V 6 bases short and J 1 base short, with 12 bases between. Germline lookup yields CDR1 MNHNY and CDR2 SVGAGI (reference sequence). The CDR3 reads CASSDTGQTNEKLFF. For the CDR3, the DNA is TGTGCCAGCAGCGACACGGGGCAAACTAATGAAAAACTGTTTTTT.

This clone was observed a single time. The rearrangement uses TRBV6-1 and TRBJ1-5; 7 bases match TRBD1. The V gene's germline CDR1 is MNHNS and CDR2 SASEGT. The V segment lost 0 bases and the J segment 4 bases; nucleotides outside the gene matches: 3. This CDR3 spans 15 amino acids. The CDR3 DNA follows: TGTGCCAGCAGTGAAGCGCAGGGGGGGAATCAGCCCCAGCATTTT. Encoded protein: CASSEAQGGNQPQHF.

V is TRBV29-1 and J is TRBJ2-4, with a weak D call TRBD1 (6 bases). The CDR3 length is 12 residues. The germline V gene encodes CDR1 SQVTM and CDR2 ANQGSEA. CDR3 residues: CTGLRGENIQYF. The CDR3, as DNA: TGCACCGGACTCAGGGGAGAAAACATTCAGTACTTC.

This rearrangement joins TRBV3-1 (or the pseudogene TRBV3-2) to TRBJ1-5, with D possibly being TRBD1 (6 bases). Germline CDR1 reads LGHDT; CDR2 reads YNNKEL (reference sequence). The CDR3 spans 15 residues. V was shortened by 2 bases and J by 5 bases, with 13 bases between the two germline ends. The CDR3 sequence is CASSQTPDRDQPQHF. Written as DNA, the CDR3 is TGTGCCAGCAGCCAAACCCCGGACAGAGATCAGCCCCAGCATTTT.

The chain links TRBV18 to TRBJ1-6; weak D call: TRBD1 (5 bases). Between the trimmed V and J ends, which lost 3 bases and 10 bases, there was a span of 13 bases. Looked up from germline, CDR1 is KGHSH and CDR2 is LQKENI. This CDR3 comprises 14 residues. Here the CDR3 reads CASSPGRSESPLHF. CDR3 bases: TGTGCCAGCTCACCGGGACGGTCTGAATCACCCCTCCACTTT.

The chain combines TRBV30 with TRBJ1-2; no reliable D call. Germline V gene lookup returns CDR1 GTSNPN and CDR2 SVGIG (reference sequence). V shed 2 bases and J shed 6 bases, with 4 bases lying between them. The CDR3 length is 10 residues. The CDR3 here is CAWSPDGYTF. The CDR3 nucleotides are TGTGCCTGGAGTCCGGATGGCTACACCTTC.

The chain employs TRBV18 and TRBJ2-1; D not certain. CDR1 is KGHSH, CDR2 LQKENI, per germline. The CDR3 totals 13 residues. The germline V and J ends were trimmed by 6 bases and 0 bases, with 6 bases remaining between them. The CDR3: CASSTNSYNEQFF. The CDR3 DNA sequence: TGTGCCAGCTCCACGAACTCCTACAATGAGCAGTTCTTC.

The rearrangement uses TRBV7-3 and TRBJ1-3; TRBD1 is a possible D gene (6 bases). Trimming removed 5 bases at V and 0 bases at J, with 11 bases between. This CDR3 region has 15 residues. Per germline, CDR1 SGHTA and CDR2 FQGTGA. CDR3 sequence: CASSPQGLSGNTIYF. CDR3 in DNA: TGTGCCAGCAGCCCACAGGGACTCTCTGGAAACACCATATATTTT.

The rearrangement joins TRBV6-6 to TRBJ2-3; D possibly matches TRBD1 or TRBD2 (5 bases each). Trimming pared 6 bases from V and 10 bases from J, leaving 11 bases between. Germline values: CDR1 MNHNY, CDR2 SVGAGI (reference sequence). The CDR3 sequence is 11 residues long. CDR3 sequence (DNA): TGTGCCAGCAGCCGGGGCGTACCGCAGTATTTT. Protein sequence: CASSRGVPQYF.

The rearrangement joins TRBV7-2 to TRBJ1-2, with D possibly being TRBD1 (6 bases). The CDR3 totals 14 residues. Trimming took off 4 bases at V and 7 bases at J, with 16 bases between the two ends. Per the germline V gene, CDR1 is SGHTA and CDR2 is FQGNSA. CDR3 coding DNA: TGTGCCAGCAGCTCCCAAGGGGGGGCTGGTGGCTACACCTTC. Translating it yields CASSSQGGAGGYTF.

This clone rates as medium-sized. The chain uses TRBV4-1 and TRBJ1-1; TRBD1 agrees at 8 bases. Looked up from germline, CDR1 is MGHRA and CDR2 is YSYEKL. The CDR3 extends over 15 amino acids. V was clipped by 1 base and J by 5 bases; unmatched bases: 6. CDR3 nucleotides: TGCGCCAGCAGCCAAGGCGGACAGGGTGTTACTGAAGCTTTCTTT. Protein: CASSQGGQGVTEAFF.

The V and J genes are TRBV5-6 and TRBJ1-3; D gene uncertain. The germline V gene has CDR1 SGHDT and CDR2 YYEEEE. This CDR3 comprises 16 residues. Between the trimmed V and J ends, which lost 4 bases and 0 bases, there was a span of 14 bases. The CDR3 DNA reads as TGTGCCAGCAGCCCGGACGGTATCAGCTCTGGAAACACCATATATTTT. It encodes CASSPDGISSGNTIYF. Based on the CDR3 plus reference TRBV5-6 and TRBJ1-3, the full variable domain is DAGVTQSPTHLIKTRGQQVTLRCSPKSGHDTVSWYQQALGQGPQFIFQYYEEEERQRGNFPDRFSGHQFPNYSSELNVNALLLGDSALYLCASSPDGISSGNTIYFGEGSWLTVV.

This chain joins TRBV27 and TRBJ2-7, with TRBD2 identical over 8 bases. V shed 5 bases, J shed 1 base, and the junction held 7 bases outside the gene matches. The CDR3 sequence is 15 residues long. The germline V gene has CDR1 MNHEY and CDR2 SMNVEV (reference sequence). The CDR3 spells CASSTRLASSYEQYF. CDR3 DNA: TGTGCCAGCAGTACGAGACTAGCGTCTTCCTACGAGCAGTACTTC.

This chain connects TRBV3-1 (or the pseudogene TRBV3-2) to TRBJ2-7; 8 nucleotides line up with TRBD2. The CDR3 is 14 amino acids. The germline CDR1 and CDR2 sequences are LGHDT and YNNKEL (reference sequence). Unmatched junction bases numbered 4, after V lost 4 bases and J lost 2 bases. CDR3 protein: CASSLAGKPYEQYF. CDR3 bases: TGTGCCAGCAGCCTAGCGGGGAAACCCTACGAGCAGTACTTC.

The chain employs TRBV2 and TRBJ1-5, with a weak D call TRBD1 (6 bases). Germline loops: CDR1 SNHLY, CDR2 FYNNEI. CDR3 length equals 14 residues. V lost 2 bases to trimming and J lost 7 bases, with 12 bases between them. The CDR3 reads CASSEKQGGQPQHF. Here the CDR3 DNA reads TGTGCCAGCAGTGAAAAACAGGGCGGGCAGCCCCAGCATTTT.

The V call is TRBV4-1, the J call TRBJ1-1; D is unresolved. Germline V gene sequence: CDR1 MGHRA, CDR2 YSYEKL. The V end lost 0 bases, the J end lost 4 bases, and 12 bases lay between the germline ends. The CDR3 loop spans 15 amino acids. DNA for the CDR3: TGCGCCAGCAGCCAAGATAGCACGTTTTCCACTGAAGCTTTCTTT. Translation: CASSQDSTFSTEAFF.

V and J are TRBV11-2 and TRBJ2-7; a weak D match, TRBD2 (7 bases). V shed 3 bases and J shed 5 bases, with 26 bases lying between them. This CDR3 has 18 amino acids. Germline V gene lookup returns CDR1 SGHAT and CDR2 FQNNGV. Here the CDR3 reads CASSFGGVGARGPDEQYF. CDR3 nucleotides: TGTGCCAGCAGCTTTGGGGGGGTGGGGGCCAGAGGACCGGACGAGCAGTACTTC.

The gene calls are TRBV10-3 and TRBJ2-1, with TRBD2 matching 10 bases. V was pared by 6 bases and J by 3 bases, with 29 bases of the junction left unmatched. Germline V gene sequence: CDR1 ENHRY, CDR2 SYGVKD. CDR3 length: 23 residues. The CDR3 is CAISSWLVVAGGPIFNLYNEQFF. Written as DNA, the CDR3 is TGTGCCATCAGCTCTTGGTTGGTCGTAGCGGGAGGTCCCATATTTAACCTCTACAATGAGCAGTTCTTC.

The CDR3 DNA is TGTGCCAGTAGTTGGACAGGATTCACAGATACGCAGTATTTT. Residues: CASSWTGFTDTQYF. The chain combines TRBV19 with TRBJ2-3; the match to TRBD1 covers 7 bases. CDR1 is LNHDA and CDR2 is SQIVND in the germline V gene (reference sequence). J was trimmed by 2 bases and V by 5 bases; bases with no gene match: 4. CDR3 length equals 14 residues.

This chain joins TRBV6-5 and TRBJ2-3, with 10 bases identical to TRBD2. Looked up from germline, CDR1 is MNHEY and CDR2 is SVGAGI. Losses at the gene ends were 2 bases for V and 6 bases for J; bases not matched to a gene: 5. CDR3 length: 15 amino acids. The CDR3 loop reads CASSYLAGVRDTQYF. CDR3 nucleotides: TGTGCCAGCAGTTACCTAGCGGGAGTGAGGGATACGCAGTATTTT.

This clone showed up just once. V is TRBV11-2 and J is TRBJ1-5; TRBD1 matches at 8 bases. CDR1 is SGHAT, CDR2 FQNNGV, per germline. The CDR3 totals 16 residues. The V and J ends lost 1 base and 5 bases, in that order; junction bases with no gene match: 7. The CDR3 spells CASSLGGGTGHQPQHF. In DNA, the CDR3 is TGTGCCAGCAGCTTAGGAGGTGGGACAGGACATCAGCCCCAGCATTTT.

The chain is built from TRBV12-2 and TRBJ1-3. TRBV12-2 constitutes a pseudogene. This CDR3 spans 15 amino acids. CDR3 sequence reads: CAPPGRADPGNTIYF. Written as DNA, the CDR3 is TGTGCACCCCCAGGGCGGGCCGACCCTGGAAACACCATATATTTT.

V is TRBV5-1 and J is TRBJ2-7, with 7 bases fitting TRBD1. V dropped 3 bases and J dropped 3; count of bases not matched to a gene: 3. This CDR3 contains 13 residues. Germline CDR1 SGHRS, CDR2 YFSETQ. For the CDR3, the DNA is TGCGCCAGCAGCTGGGACAGAAACTACGAGCAGTACTTC. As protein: CASSWDRNYEQYF. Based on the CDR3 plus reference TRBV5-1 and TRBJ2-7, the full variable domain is KAGVTQTPRYLIKTRGQQVTLSCSPISGHRSVSWYQQTPGQGLQFLFEYFSETQRNKGNFPGRFSGRQFSNSRSEMNVSTLELGDSALYLCASSWDRNYEQYFGPGTRLTVT.

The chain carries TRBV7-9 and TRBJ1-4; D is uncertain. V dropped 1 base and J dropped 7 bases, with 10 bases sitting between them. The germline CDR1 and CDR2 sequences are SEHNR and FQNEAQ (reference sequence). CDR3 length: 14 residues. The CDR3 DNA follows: TGTGCCAGCAGCTTAGAGAGGGTGGGTGAAAAACTGTTTTTT. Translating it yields CASSLERVGEKLFF.

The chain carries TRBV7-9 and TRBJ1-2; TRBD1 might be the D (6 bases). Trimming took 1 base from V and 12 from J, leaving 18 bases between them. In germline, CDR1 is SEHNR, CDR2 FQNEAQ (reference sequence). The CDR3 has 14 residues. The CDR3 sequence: CASSLVGPLQGNTF. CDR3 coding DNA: TGTGCCAGCAGCTTAGTGGGGCCCTTACAGGGTAACACCTTC.

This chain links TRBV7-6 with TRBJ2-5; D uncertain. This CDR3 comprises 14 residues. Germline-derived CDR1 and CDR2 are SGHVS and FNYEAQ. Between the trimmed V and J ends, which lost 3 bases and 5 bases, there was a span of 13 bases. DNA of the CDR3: TGTGCCAGCAGCTTGCGCATAACCCCCGAGACCCAGTACTTC. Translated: CASSLRITPETQYF.

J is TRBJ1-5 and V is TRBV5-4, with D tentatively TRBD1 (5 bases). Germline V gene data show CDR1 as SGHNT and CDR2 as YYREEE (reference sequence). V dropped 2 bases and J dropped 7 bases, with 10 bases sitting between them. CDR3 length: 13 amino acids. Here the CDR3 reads CASSLDRGQPQHF. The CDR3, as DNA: TGTGCCAGCAGCTTAGACAGAGGACAGCCCCAGCATTTT.

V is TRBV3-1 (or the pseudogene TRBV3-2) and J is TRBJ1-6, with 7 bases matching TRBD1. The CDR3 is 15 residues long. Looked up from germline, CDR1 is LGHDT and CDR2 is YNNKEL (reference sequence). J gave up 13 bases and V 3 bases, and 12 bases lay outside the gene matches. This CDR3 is CASSHWEETGSPLHF. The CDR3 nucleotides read TGTGCCAGCAGCCATTGGGAAGAGACAGGGTCGCCCCTCCACTTT.

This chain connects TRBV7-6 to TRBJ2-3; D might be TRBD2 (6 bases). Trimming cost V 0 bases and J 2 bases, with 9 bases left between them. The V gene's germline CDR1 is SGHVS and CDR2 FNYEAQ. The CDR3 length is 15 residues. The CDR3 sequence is CASSLAAGPTDTQYF. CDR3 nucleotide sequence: TGTGCCAGCAGCTTAGCGGCGGGACCCACAGATACGCAGTATTTT.